The present TCR beta chain was sequenced within a study of T cells in Graves' hyperthyroidism and ophthalmopathy. On the study more broadly: Peripheral blood samples were taken at initial diagnosis, prior to any treatment. Notes on the study in general: The authors' 13 V-J model separated ophthalmopathy from stable hyperthyroidism. Among thyroid clonotypes expanded above 0.001, most also appeared in blood.

This clonotype showed up many times. Its antigen is still unknown. RNA transcripts served as the template for amplifying TCR beta CDR3 regions. A first-round RT-PCR of the TCR CDR3 used the HTBI primer set. TCRdb itself ran the multiplex PCR reads through MiXCR, one entry per CDR3 protein. The table lists over 300,000 distinct CDR3 sequences, about 15% of them singletons. Looked up from germline, CDR1 is SGHVS and CDR2 is FQNEAQ. With 6 bases removed from V and 0 bases from J, the gap between germline ends came to 16 bases. This CDR3 region has 16 residues. Source material for PBMCs was over 8 ml fresh peripheral blood.

The genes are TRBV7-8 and TRBJ2-3; perhaps TRBD1 as D (5 bases). Specimen: blood. The source of this sequence is a woman aged 55 to 70 with Graves' hyperthyroidism. The CDR3 loop is CASSYRVTASTDTQYF. CDR3 in DNA: TGTGCCAGCAGTTACCGGGTGACAGCTAGCACAGATACGCAGTATTTT.